The clone carrying this T cell receptor (beta chain) has only one observation. Its target is unknown. This specimen belongs to a study of shared clonotypes between healthy human individuals. Notes on the study in general: Investigators expected sequencing depth to affect clonotype sharing among donors. Naive subsets, compared against memory subsets, generally had larger estimated richness values.

V gave up 4 bases and J gave up 0 bases; unmatched junction bases: 5. Per germline, CDR1 MNHEY and CDR2 SMNVEV (reference sequence). This CDR3 comprises 16 residues. Naive CD8 cells lacked CD45RO, underwent positive selection for CCR7 and left out terminally differentiated effector memory CD45RA+ cells. At deep level, the assay was performed. TCRdb's copy holds only in-frame clones and misses some; the assay was immunoSEQ multiplex PCR. The sample includes some 2,100,000 clones, just over 90% of them seen just once. The chain carries TRBV27 and TRBJ2-2; the match to TRBD2 covers 7 bases. The sequenced sample was naive CD8+ T cells from PBMCs. The TCR sequence derives from a man aged 18 to 29 in good health. Some clones in this sample may be carry-over from other donors' samples. CDR3 sequence: CASSSGLVANTGELFF. CDR3 nucleotides: TGTGCCAGCAGTTCAGGACTAGTAGCGAACACCGGGGAGCTGTTTTTT.